This T cell receptor (beta chain) comes out of a study of identical twins (dated by TCRdb to about 2016). Describing the broader study: To test whether fetal clonotypes persist, the study used deep sequencing on TCR alpha and beta repertoires from monozygotic twins, unrelated adults of various ages, and cord blood. To rule out contamination, the twin experiments were replicated at different times with different library preparation protocols. General conclusions and limits of the study: Compared with coincidental sharing between unrelated individuals, out-of-frame TCR alpha sequences shared between twins had an excess of sequences with low generation probability. Abundant cord blood beta clonotypes had fewer insertions, young adult naive repertoires showed a similar but weaker trend, and memory repertoires showed no such trend. Zero-insertion analyses could be partly confounded by invariant T cells such as MAIT and iNKT, although diverse VJ usage argued against such confounding for most clonotypes. In monozygotic twins, recombination models systematically underestimated out-of-frame TCR alpha sharing, but the models matched the sharing seen between unrelated individuals. Excess twin sharing in beta out-of-frame sequences was weaker because fewer shared sequences lowered the signal-to-noise ratio. Because the same donors could not be followed over many years, the conclusions depended on cross-sectional statistical analysis.

Looking up the germline V gene (reference sequence) yields CDR1 DFQATT and CDR2 SNEGSKA. The CDR3 covers 14 residues, taking in both the cysteine and the phenylalanine. Of the read, only the CDR3 DNA is kept; its 42 bases are in frame from base 1. From V the trimming removes 6 bases and from J it removes 2 bases, while the gene matches leave 8 bases of the junction unaccounted for. The library was made by 5' RACE. The listed sequencing device is Illumina HiSeq 2000. Template switching introduced a universal primer binding site; the final cDNA contained a unique molecular identifier, enabling accurate counting of TCR cDNA molecules. Specific primers in the conserved constant-segment region were used to synthesize first-strand cDNA for TCR alpha and beta chains. To control for contamination, every cDNA library was double barcoded, receiving both a SMART-Mk sample barcode and Illumina barcodes. TruSeq adapter sequences and Illumina sample barcodes were added in two successive PCR steps. TCR alpha and beta cDNA libraries were sequenced on the Illumina HiSeq platform with custom primers. The authors processed their data as follows. MiGEC processed the raw reads to extract unique molecular identifiers, while MiXCR was used to determine the CDR3 positions. Recombination models were inferred per individual with the repgenHMM and IGoR tools using an EM algorithm. Shared clonotype analysis was performed with the tcR package in R, normalizing sharing by the product of cloneset sizes. To study raw recombination free of thymic and clonal selection effects, out-of-frame nonproductive sequences were analyzed. TCRdb took the public reads, trimmed them with fastp at Q25, ran MiXCR for clone calling and kept in-frame beta chains. When rows share a CDR3 protein, they turn into one entry using the most common DNA and genes. These V and J calls originate from TCRdb's pipeline instead of the authors' own analysis. The sample yields roughly 490,000 distinct CDR3 sequences; roughly an eighth were counted once. Approximately 1% of the sample lies in the top ten.

Only healthy Caucasian donors were included. Three pairs of female monozygotic twins, all aged about 18 to 30 years, made up the twin cohort. Positive isolation kits from Invitrogen were used to isolate CD4+ and CD8+ T cell populations. On this clonotype itself: This clone's antigen is unknown. No quality values exist for individual bases; no much larger clone is one base distant.

This sample was shared with a second study, whose subject was yellow fever vaccine responses in identical twins. The second study reports: The authors reported that the T cell response to vaccination in identical twins appeared partly convergent and partly personalized. The study precisely tracked vaccine-responding T cell clones in identical twins.

The chain is assembled from TRBV20-1 and TRBJ2-7; 9 bases in the junction line up with TRBD2. This receptor was identified in a woman aged 18-29 years in good health. The sequenced sample consisted of CD4+ T cells sorted from blood. Read as DNA, the sequence is TGCAGTGCGATAGCGGGAGAAGTCCCCTACGAGCAGTACTTC. It translates to CSAIAGEVPYEQYF.